A selection of T cell receptor beta chains follows, all from one sample in a study of early T cells in non-severe SARS-CoV-2 infection. TCRdb reprocessed the 5' RACE reads with MiXCR, giving one entry per CDR3 protein. Of about 61,000 distinct CDR3 sequences in the sample, around 12% were seen once. The specimen comprised whole blood, sampled at baseline. Receptors originate from an adult who was a healthcare worker with PCR-confirmed SARS-CoV-2 infection or an uninfected control (not recorded which). The donor label of this sample is uncertain. The conserved cysteine and the conserved F or W are not part of the CDR3 here. The order of the fields is CDR3 protein, J gene, V gene.

CDR3: ASSHRAGNTIY; J: TRBJ1-3; V: TRBV12-3/TRBV12-4
CDR3: ASSQVDPTEAF; J: TRBJ1-1; V: TRBV4-2
CDR3: ASSERIGFGANVLT; J: TRBJ2-6; V: TRBV2
CDR3: ASSLSFPTQETQY; J: TRBJ2-5; V: TRBV27
CDR3: ASSPPAATDTQY; J: TRBJ2-3; V: TRBV7-9
CDR3: ASSLDRAANEKLF; J: TRBJ1-4; V: TRBV5-1
CDR3: SAKGQIYGYT; J: TRBJ1-2; V: TRBV20-1
CDR3: ASSKLRDRVRYT; J: TRBJ1-2; V: TRBV14
CDR3: SARGSLNYGYT; J: TRBJ1-2; V: TRBV20-1
CDR3: ASSSRDGREAF; J: TRBJ1-1; V: TRBV19
CDR3: ASSLAGTSKY; J: TRBJ2-3; V: TRBV5-1
CDR3: ASSQDLPGGGLYGYT; J: TRBJ1-2; V: TRBV4-2
CDR3: ASSTRTSGAGEQF; J: TRBJ2-1; V: TRBV11-1
CDR3: ASSRLTGTTEAF; J: TRBJ1-1; V: TRBV6-6
CDR3: ASSPLGQGGDTEAF; J: TRBJ1-1; V: TRBV18